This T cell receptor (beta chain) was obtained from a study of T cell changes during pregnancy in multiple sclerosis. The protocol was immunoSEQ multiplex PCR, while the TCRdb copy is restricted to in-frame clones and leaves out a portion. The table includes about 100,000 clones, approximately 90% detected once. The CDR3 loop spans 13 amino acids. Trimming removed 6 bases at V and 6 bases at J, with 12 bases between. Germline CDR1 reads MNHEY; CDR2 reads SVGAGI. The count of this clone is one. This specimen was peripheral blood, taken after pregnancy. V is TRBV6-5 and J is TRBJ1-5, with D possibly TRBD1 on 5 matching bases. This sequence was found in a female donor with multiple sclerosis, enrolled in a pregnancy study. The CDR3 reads CASSSQGTQPQHF. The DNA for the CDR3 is TGTGCCAGCAGCTCTCAGGGTACTCAGCCCCAGCATTTT.